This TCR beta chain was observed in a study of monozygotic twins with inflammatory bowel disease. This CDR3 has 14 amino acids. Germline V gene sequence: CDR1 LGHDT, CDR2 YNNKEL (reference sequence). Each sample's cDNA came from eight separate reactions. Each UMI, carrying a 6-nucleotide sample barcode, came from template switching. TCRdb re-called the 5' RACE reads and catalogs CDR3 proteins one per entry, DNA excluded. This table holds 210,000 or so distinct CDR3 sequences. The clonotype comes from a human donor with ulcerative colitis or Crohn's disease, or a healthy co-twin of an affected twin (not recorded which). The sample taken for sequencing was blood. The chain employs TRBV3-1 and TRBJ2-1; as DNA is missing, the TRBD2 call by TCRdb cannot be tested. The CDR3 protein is CASSQDGPYNEQFF.